These 26 T cell receptor beta chains were sequenced from one sample in a study of OX40 agonist ivuxolimab in advanced cancers. The method was the immunoSEQ multiplex PCR assay. The table comes from immuneACCESS by way of TCRdb, which keeps in-frame sequences with V and J called. Part of the clones is missing from these tables; in studies checked, under half for an unresolved V gene and the rest for unknown reasons. Present in this sample are approximately 49,000 clones, about 85% of which were seen just once. Clones ranked in the top ten supply approximately 20% of the sample. The input for sequencing was CD4+ or CD8+ T cells sorted from blood, taken in a trial of the OX40 agonist ivuxolimab. The receptor source for this set is an adult with an advanced solid tumor such as melanoma, head and neck, liver or kidney cancer.

The V gene is TRBV4-3, the J gene TRBJ2-3; D is ambiguous. This CDR3 spans 13 amino acids. Trimming removed 4 bases from V and 4 bases from J, with 9 bases in between. The germline gives CDR1 LGHNA, CDR2 YSLEER. CDR3 residues: CASSPGPADTQYF. CDR3 bases: TGCGCCAGCAGCCCGGGTCCGGCAGATACGCAGTATTTT.

The rearrangement uses TRBV4-1 and TRBJ2-7, with a weak D call TRBD1 (6 bases). V was pared by 1 base and J by 6 bases, with 13 bases between. The germline V gene encodes CDR1 MGHRA and CDR2 YSYEKL. The CDR3 is 14 residues long. As DNA, the CDR3 is TGCGCCAGCAGCCAAGGACAGGCCGCGGTCGAGCAGTACGTC. Translation: CASSQGQAAVEQYV.

V gene TRBV7-8 combines with J gene TRBJ1-3; D remains unclear. V was pared by 8 bases and J by 7 bases, with 9 bases between. The CDR3 is 11 residues long. Germline CDR1 SGHVS, CDR2 FQNEAQ. For the CDR3, the DNA is TGTGCCAGCCCCCTGGGCAACACCATATATTTT. It encodes CASPLGNTIYF.

This clone came up a few times. J is TRBJ1-1 and V is TRBV25-1; no reliable D call. Germline loops: CDR1 MGHDK, CDR2 SYGVNS. The CDR3 spans 14 residues. The V end lost 7 bases, the J end lost 0 bases, and 12 bases lay between the germline ends. The chain's CDR3 is CASTSDVLNTEAFF. The CDR3 nucleotides read TGTGCCAGCACCTCAGACGTCTTGAACACTGAAGCTTTCTTT.

The V call is TRBV7-2, the J call TRBJ1-2, with D perhaps TRBD1 (6 bases). CDR3 length equals 12 residues. V was pared by 5 bases and J by 4 bases, with 8 bases between. CDR1 is SGHTA, CDR2 FQGNSA, per germline. CDR3 sequence: CASSPQGYGYTF. The CDR3 bases are TGTGCCAGCAGCCCACAGGGCTATGGCTACACCTTC.

This clone was observed a few times. In DNA, the CDR3 is TGTGCCAGCAGTTACTCTGCGGCCGAAAAACTGTTTTTT. Encoded protein: CASSYSAAEKLFF. This chain links TRBV6-6 with TRBJ1-4; the D is unclear. Trimming left V 0 bases short and J 8 bases short, with 7 bases between. The CDR3 has 13 amino acids. From germline, CDR1 is MNHNY and CDR2 SVGAGI (reference sequence).

The V call is TRBV10-3, the J call TRBJ2-7, with D possibly TRBD2 on 6 matching bases. This CDR3 is 12 amino acids long. The germline V gene encodes CDR1 ENHRY and CDR2 SYGVKD. V was shortened by 3 bases and J by 6 bases, with 9 bases between the two germline ends. CDR3 nucleotides: TGTGCCATCAGTGAAGCGGGTGGCGAGCAGTACTTC. Protein sequence: CAISEAGGEQYF.

CDR3 sequence (DNA): TGTGCCAGCAGCTCCACACCGTCTGGAGATACGCAGTATTTT. This translates into CASSSTPSGDTQYF. The chain joins TRBV7-3 to TRBJ2-3, with D uncertain. The CDR3 length is 14 residues. The V gene lost 4 bases and the J gene lost 5 bases, with 13 bases spanning the gap. Germline CDR1 and CDR2: SGHTA and FQGTGA. Full variable domain (remainder filled in from reference TRBV7-3 and TRBJ2-3): GAGVSQTPSNKVTEKGKYVELRCDPISGHTALYWYRQSLGQGPEFLIYFQGTGAADDSGLPNDRFFAVRPEGSVSTLKIQRTERGDSAVYLCASSSTPSGDTQYFGPGTRLTVL.

The chain carries TRBV30 and TRBJ1-5; maybe TRBD1 (6 bases). CDR3 length: 13 amino acids. Trimming took 2 bases from V and 3 from J, leaving 8 bases between them. Germline CDR1 GTSNPN, CDR2 SVGIG (reference sequence). The CDR3, as DNA: TGTGCCTGGAGTTCAGGGGACAATCAGCCCCAGCATTTT. Translated, it gives CAWSSGDNQPQHF.

CDR3 sequence: CASATASNQPQHF. The CDR3 bases are TGTGCCAGTGCAACAGCTAGCAATCAGCCCCAGCATTTT. The chain employs TRBV19 and TRBJ1-5; D not resolved. CDR1 is LNHDA, CDR2 SQIVND, per germline (reference sequence). V was shortened by 8 bases and J by 0 bases, with 8 bases between the two germline ends. The CDR3 has 13 amino acids.

The CDR3, as DNA: TGTGCCAGCAGCCGTTGGACGGCCCTCACAGATACGCAGTATTTT. It translates to CASSRWTALTDTQYF. The chain is built from TRBV7-2 and TRBJ2-3; D is unclear. V gave up 5 bases and J gave up 2 bases, with 14 bases separating them. Germline CDR1 is SGHTA and CDR2 is FQGNSA. This CDR3 has 15 amino acids. The full variable domain, in which reference TRBV7-2 and TRBJ2-3 provide the parts outside the CDR3, is GAGVSQSPSNKVTEKGKDVELRCDPISGHTALYWYRQSLGQGLEFLIYFQGNSAPDKSGLPSDRFSAERTGGSVSTLTIQRTQQEDSAVYLCASSRWTALTDTQYFGPGTRLTVL.

This chain joins TRBV9 and TRBJ2-3; TRBD2 matches at 9 bases. The CDR3 runs 16 residues. Germline CDR1 reads SGDLS; CDR2 reads YYNGEE. Trimming took 0 bases from V and 1 from J; bases not matched to a gene: 3. CDR3 coding DNA: TGTGCCAGCAGCGTAGTACCTAGCGGGGGCACAGATACGCAGTATTTT. This encodes CASSVVPSGGTDTQYF.

This clone was seen at least ten times. The V and J genes are TRBV27 and TRBJ2-1; 13 bases fit TRBD2. This CDR3 region has 17 residues. Germline V gene sequence: CDR1 MNHEY, CDR2 SMNVEV (reference sequence). The trim removed 5 bases at V and 1 base at J, leaving 5 bases unmatched. The CDR3, as DNA: TGTGCCAGCAGTCGTACTAGCGGGGGGGCATCCTACAATGAGCAGTTCTTC. Its translation is CASSRTSGGASYNEQFF.

The chain is built from TRBV11-2 and TRBJ2-1, with D perhaps matching TRBD1 (5 bases). Trimming cost V 4 bases and J 13 bases, with 20 bases left between them. This CDR3 is 14 amino acids long. Germline V CDR1 and CDR2: SGHAT, FQNNGV. The CDR3: CASSSPGAHWYQFF. As DNA, the CDR3 is TGTGCCAGCAGCTCCCCTGGGGCTCATTGGTACCAGTTCTTC.

This clone has just a few counts. This chain uses TRBV19 with TRBJ2-2, with D tentatively TRBD1 (5 bases). Between the trimmed V and J ends, which lost 5 bases and 4 bases, there was a span of 11 bases. The CDR3 is 14 amino acids. Germline CDR1 LNHDA, CDR2 SQIVND (reference sequence). CDR3 protein: CASSLQGGTGELFF. CDR3 bases: TGTGCCAGTAGTCTCCAGGGTGGCACCGGGGAGCTGTTTTTT.

The chain employs TRBV18 and TRBJ1-1; 8 bases map to TRBD1. CDR3 length: 15 residues. Germline V gene sequence: CDR1 KGHSH, CDR2 LQKENI. With 4 bases clipped from V and 2 bases from J, the junction kept 6 bases outside the gene matches. In DNA, the CDR3 is TGTGCCAGCTCACAAAACGGACAGGGTAACACTGAAGCTTTCTTT. Translating gives CASSQNGQGNTEAFF.

V is TRBV29-1 and J is TRBJ2-2; the match to TRBD2 covers 11 bases. The CDR3 has 16 residues. Germline V lookup: CDR1 SQVTM, CDR2 ANQGSEA. The J segment lost 6 bases and the V segment lost 6 bases, leaving 12 bases of the junction unmatched. CDR3 nucleotide sequence: TGCAGCGTAACGTCGGTAGCGGGGGGGCGGTCCGGGGAGCTGTTTTTT. Translating it yields CSVTSVAGGRSGELFF.

A few counts support this clone. This chain joins TRBV4-3 and TRBJ1-1, with D unresolved. From germline, CDR1 is LGHNA and CDR2 YSLEER. The CDR3 is 15 residues long. Trimming took 0 bases from V and 3 from J, leaving 11 bases between them. The CDR3 DNA sequence: TGCGCCAGCAGCCAAGATGGCCCCCCCCACACTGAAGCTTTCTTT. This encodes CASSQDGPPHTEAFF.

The chain has TRBV29-1 and TRBJ1-4, with TRBD1 matching 9 bases. V lost 5 bases and J lost 12; bases outside the gene matches: 10. This CDR3 is 13 amino acids long. Germline V lookup: CDR1 SQVTM, CDR2 ANQGSEA. As DNA, the CDR3 is TGCAGCGTTCGAGGGACAGGGTATTATGAACTGTTTTTT. It translates to CSVRGTGYYELFF.

The chain carries TRBV7-2 and TRBJ1-1; D call uncertain. Per germline, CDR1 SGHTA and CDR2 FQGNSA. CDR3 length: 16 amino acids. With 1 base removed from V and 1 base from J, the gap between germline ends came to 13 bases. CDR3 nucleotides: TGTGCCAGCAGCTTAGGAGTGTCGGTTCCGAACACTGAAGCTTTCTTT. Translating it yields CASSLGVSVPNTEAFF. Variable domain in full (rest from reference TRBV7-2 and TRBJ1-1): GAGVSQSPSNKVTEKGKDVELRCDPISGHTALYWYRQSLGQGLEFLIYFQGNSAPDKSGLPSDRFSAERTGGSVSTLTIQRTQQEDSAVYLCASSLGVSVPNTEAFFGQGTRLTVV.

J is TRBJ2-1 and V is TRBV9; D is possibly TRBD1 or TRBD2 (5 bases each). Trimming stripped 0 bases from V and 0 bases from J, with 10 bases between. The CDR3 totals 16 residues. Germline V gene data show CDR1 as SGDLS and CDR2 as YYNGEE. The CDR3 protein is CASSVEGAGSYNEQFF. CDR3 nucleotides: TGTGCCAGCAGCGTAGAAGGGGCGGGCTCCTACAATGAGCAGTTCTTC.

The rearrangement joins TRBV29-1 to TRBJ1-3, with D possibly being TRBD1 (6 bases). V was pared by 0 bases and J by 0 bases, with 9 bases between. Germline loops: CDR1 SQVTM, CDR2 ANQGSEA. There are 15 residues in the CDR3. CDR3 protein: CSVEEGAYSGNTIYF. CDR3 nucleotide sequence: TGCAGCGTTGAAGAGGGGGCCTACTCTGGAAACACCATATATTTT.

The CDR3 sequence is CASSKGTEGNSPLHF. The CDR3 bases are TGTGCCAGCAGCAAAGGGACAGAGGGTAATTCACCCCTCCACTTT. The genes are TRBV21-1 and TRBJ1-6; TRBD1 reflects the table's D call only, with no check against the DNA. TRBV21-1 is deemed a pseudogene. This CDR3 is 15 amino acids long.

V is TRBV27 and J is TRBJ1-6; D is undetermined. The CDR3 length is 15 residues. Trimming took 8 bases from V and 4 from J, leaving 15 bases between them. From germline, CDR1 is MNHEY and CDR2 SMNVEV (reference sequence). The CDR3 region is CASGTLGSYNSPLHF. In DNA, the CDR3 is TGTGCCAGCGGTACCCTGGGCAGTTATAATTCACCCCTCCACTTT.

The chain has TRBV19 and TRBJ2-3; D perhaps matches TRBD1 (5 bases). This CDR3 is 15 amino acids long. V was cut by 7 bases and J by 2 bases, with 16 bases left in between. Germline CDR1 and CDR2: LNHDA and SQIVND (reference sequence). The CDR3 sequence: CASNSPTENTDTQYF. CDR3 bases: TGTGCCAGTAACTCCCCGACAGAGAACACAGATACGCAGTATTTT.

V usage is TRBV28 and J usage is TRBJ2-2, with D unclear. Germline-derived CDR1 and CDR2 are MDHEN and SYDVKM. The CDR3 extends over 15 amino acids. Trimming stripped 2 bases from V and 6 bases from J, with 13 bases between. CDR3 sequence: CASSLLRPGPGELFF. CDR3 bases: TGTGCCAGCAGTTTACTAAGGCCCGGACCCGGGGAGCTGTTTTTT.